One and the same sample provided the 26 T cell receptor beta chains below, sequenced in a study of cytomegalovirus exposure and HLA in healthy donors. PCR involved 60 Vbeta and 13 Jbeta primers. TCRdb's copy holds only in-frame clones and misses some; the assay was immunoSEQ multiplex PCR. Among some 170,000 clones, 75% to 85% were seen once, and the ten largest hold 4.9%. Sequenced sample: PBMCs. These receptors originate from a woman aged 18-29 years in good health and CMV-seropositive.

The chain carries TRBV7-9 and TRBJ1-4; the D is unclear. The CDR3 loop spans 15 amino acids. CDR1 is SEHNR and CDR2 is FQNEAQ in the germline V gene (reference sequence). Trimming shortened V by 3 bases and J by 8 bases, and 16 bases separated the two germline ends. The DNA of the CDR3 is TGTGCCAGCAGCTTTTCAGGCTTCGGGAGGGAAAAACTGTTTTTT. Translation: CASSFSGFGREKLFF. The complete variable domain, with remaining parts taken from reference TRBV7-9 and TRBJ1-4, reads DTGVSQNPRHKITKRGQNVTFRCDPISEHNRLYWYRQTLGQGPEFLTYFQNEAQLEKSRLLSDRFSAERPKGSFSTLEIQRTEQGDSAMYLCASSFSGFGREKLFFGSGTQLSVL.

The rearrangement uses TRBV27 and TRBJ2-7; 8 bases are shared with TRBD2. This CDR3 is 15 amino acids long. Unmatched junction bases numbered 13, after V lost 5 bases and J lost 7 bases. Germline V gene data show CDR1 as MNHEY and CDR2 as SMNVEV (reference sequence). The CDR3 reads CASSTYSAGGGEQYF. As DNA, the CDR3 is TGTGCCAGCAGTACTTATTCCGCGGGGGGCGGTGAGCAGTACTTC.

The sample holds one count of this clone. The V call is TRBV7-8, the J call TRBJ2-5, with no clear D. The CDR3 has 13 residues. V lost 1 base to trimming and J lost 4 bases, with 7 bases between them. Germline V gene data show CDR1 as SGHVS and CDR2 as FQNEAQ. In DNA form, the CDR3 reads TGTGCCAGCAGCTTAGGACACGCAGAGACCCAGTACTTC. Its protein product is CASSLGHAETQYF.

The chain joins TRBV28 to TRBJ2-7; 7 nucleotides match TRBD1. The CDR3 length is 14 residues. V was pared by 6 bases and J by 0 bases, with 5 bases of the junction left unmatched. The germline V gene encodes CDR1 MDHEN and CDR2 SYDVKM. This CDR3 is CASRGWTGSYEQYF. The DNA of the CDR3 is TGTGCCAGCAGGGGATGGACAGGCTCCTACGAGCAGTACTTC.

The chain employs TRBV5-5 and TRBJ2-5; TRBD2 agrees at 14 bases. Germline lookup yields CDR1 SGHKS and CDR2 YYEKEE (reference sequence). Unmatched junction bases numbered 15, after V lost 3 bases and J lost 5 bases. This CDR3 is 19 amino acids long. The CDR3 coding sequence is TGTGCCAGCAGCTCCGATGGACTAGCGGGGGGATGGGAGCATGAGACCCAGTACTTC. Amino acids: CASSSDGLAGGWEHETQYF.

This clone occurred a few times. The chain uses TRBV5-4 and TRBJ1-6; no reliable D call. The V end was cut by 4 bases, the J end by 6 bases, with 17 bases between. The CDR3 extends over 16 amino acids. Germline loops: CDR1 SGHNT, CDR2 YYREEE (reference sequence). CDR3 in DNA: TGTGCCAGCAGCCGAGGGTCGACCGTAATTAATTCACCCCTCCACTTT. Protein sequence: CASSRGSTVINSPLHF.

V usage is TRBV5-4 and J usage is TRBJ2-5, with D maybe TRBD2 (6 bases). This CDR3 spans 13 amino acids. Germline V gene lookup returns CDR1 SGHNT and CDR2 YYREEE (reference sequence). V was cut by 3 bases and J by 5 bases, with 11 bases left in between. The CDR3 bases are TGTGCCAGCAGCTCCGGGACTCTGGAGACCCAGTACTTC. Its protein is CASSSGTLETQYF.

V is TRBV7-3 and J is TRBJ2-7, with D unclear. From germline, CDR1 is SGHTA and CDR2 FQGTGA. The CDR3 runs to 13 residues. V dropped 1 base and J dropped 6 bases, with 10 bases sitting between them. CDR3 in DNA: TGTGCCAGCAGCTTAATAGGTGGAGCCGAGCAGTACTTC. Translating gives CASSLIGGAEQYF.

J is TRBJ2-7 and V is TRBV7-2; D is perhaps TRBD2 (5 bases). This CDR3 contains 16 residues. In germline, CDR1 is SGHTA, CDR2 FQGNSA. Trimming stripped 1 base from V and 7 bases from J, with 20 bases between. The CDR3 here is CASSLGPGNPAEEQYF. Here the CDR3 DNA reads TGTGCCAGCAGCTTAGGCCCCGGGAACCCTGCTGAAGAGCAGTACTTC.

The rearrangement uses TRBV7-2 and TRBJ2-5; 11 bases are a match to TRBD2. Trimming cost V 3 bases and J 2 bases; bases outside gene matches: 5. The CDR3 loop spans 16 amino acids. In germline, CDR1 is SGHTA, CDR2 FQGNSA. Written as DNA, the CDR3 is TGTGCCAGCAGCTTTATGTCTAGCGGGGGGCAAGAGACCCAGTACTTC. This sequence encodes CASSFMSSGGQETQYF.

This rearrangement joins TRBV2 to TRBJ2-1; 7 nucleotides align to TRBD2. Losses at the gene ends were 3 bases for V and 6 bases for J; bases not matched to a gene: 8. This CDR3 is 15 amino acids long. Germline V lookup: CDR1 SNHLY, CDR2 FYNNEI. In DNA form, the CDR3 reads TGTGCCAGCAGTGACGGTCGACTAGCAAGCAATGAGCAGTTCTTC. Translated: CASSDGRLASNEQFF.

V is TRBV6-5 and J is TRBJ2-1; D uncertain. Germline V gene lookup returns CDR1 MNHEY and CDR2 SVGAGI. Between the trimmed V and J ends, which lost 6 bases and 1 base, there was a span of 10 bases. The CDR3 contains 14 residues. The CDR3 DNA follows: TGTGCCAGCAGGGAGAGTGGGTCCTACAATGAGCAGTTCTTC. Protein product: CASRESGSYNEQFF.

The CDR3 DNA reads TGTGCCAGCAGTGAGAGCTTAATGAACAGGGTGACGGAGACCCAGTACTTC. Translation: CASSESLMNRVTETQYF. The chain employs TRBV2 and TRBJ2-5; TRBD1 might be the D (6 bases). This CDR3 spans 17 amino acids. Trimming left V 3 bases short and J 5 bases short, with 22 bases between. Germline CDR1 and CDR2: SNHLY and FYNNEI.

This clone is a singleton in its sample. V is TRBV10-3 and J is TRBJ1-2, with D possibly matching TRBD1 (5 bases). The CDR3 runs to 13 residues. Germline V gives CDR1 ENHRY, CDR2 SYGVKD. The V end was cut by 3 bases, the J end by 4 bases, with 9 bases between. The chain's CDR3 is CAISDLTAYGYTF. The CDR3 nucleotides are TGTGCCATCAGTGATTTGACAGCCTATGGCTACACCTTC.

The chain combines TRBV5-5 with TRBJ1-1; possible D gene TRBD1, 5 bases. Germline V lookup: CDR1 SGHKS, CDR2 YYEKEE (reference sequence). The V gene lost 3 bases and the J gene lost 1 base, with 10 bases spanning the gap. This CDR3 spans 14 amino acids. The CDR3: CASSSAGSNTEAFF. The CDR3, as DNA: TGTGCCAGCAGCTCCGCAGGGTCGAACACTGAAGCTTTCTTT.

This clone was counted a few times. One junction end disagrees with the germline gene, perhaps due to a read error. V usage is TRBV27 and J usage is TRBJ2-7; D is unresolved. Germline CDR1 is MNHEY and CDR2 is SMNVEV (reference sequence). This CDR3 is built from 11 residues. CDR3 in amino acids: CASSLRSNCCF. CDR3 coding DNA: TGTGCCAGCAGTTTGAGATCTAACTGTTGCTTC.

This sequence joins TRBV7-9 and TRBJ1-4; 8 bases align to TRBD1. This CDR3 has 14 amino acids. Germline values: CDR1 SEHNR, CDR2 FQNEAQ (reference sequence). Trimming cost V 4 bases and J 8 bases; bases outside gene matches: 6. CDR3 sequence reads: CASSSTGAGEKLFF. The CDR3 DNA follows: TGTGCCAGCAGCTCGACAGGGGCGGGAGAAAAACTGTTTTTT.

This clone was detected once. V gene TRBV6-5 combines with J gene TRBJ1-2, with D possibly TRBD1 on 5 matching bases. CDR3 length equals 16 residues. The V end was cut by 3 bases, the J end by 7 bases, with 21 bases between. Germline assignment: CDR1 MNHEY and CDR2 SVGAGI. The CDR3 spells CASSYGDSHGLGGYTF. For the CDR3, the DNA is TGTGCCAGCAGTTATGGGGACTCACACGGGCTGGGTGGCTACACCTTC.

The chain combines TRBV2 with TRBJ1-1, with D possibly being TRBD1 (5 bases). The CDR3 consists of 11 residues. Germline values: CDR1 SNHLY, CDR2 FYNNEI. V lost 6 bases, J lost 4 bases, and 6 bases lay in between. The CDR3 here is CASSRVTEAFF. The CDR3 DNA reads TGTGCCAGCAGCAGGGTCACTGAAGCTTTCTTT.

The chain combines TRBV6-1 with TRBJ1-2; maybe TRBD1 (5 bases). From germline, CDR1 is MNHNS and CDR2 SASEGT. This CDR3 is 15 amino acids long. The V end was cut by 6 bases, the J end by 5 bases, with 19 bases between. In DNA form, the CDR3 reads TGTGCCAGCAGCGCCTCCGGGTCGACAGCATATGGCTACACCTTC. It codes for CASSASGSTAYGYTF.

The chain employs TRBV10-3 and TRBJ1-1; 7 bases are shared with TRBD1. The CDR3 covers 15 residues. Germline lookup yields CDR1 ENHRY and CDR2 SYGVKD. The ends lost 0 bases at V and 4 bases at J; junction bases unmatched: 5. CDR3: CAISESRGLGTEAFF. Here the CDR3 DNA reads TGTGCCATCAGTGAGTCTAGGGGGCTAGGCACTGAAGCTTTCTTT.

In its sample, this clone was seen once. V is TRBV7-2 and J is TRBJ2-3, with D possibly TRBD1 on 5 matching bases. CDR3 size: 16 residues. CDR1 is SGHTA, CDR2 FQGNSA, per germline. The V end lost 5 bases, the J end lost 2 bases, and 17 bases lay between the germline ends. In DNA, the CDR3 is TGTGCCAGCAGCCCCCGTAGGGGCCTACCCACAGATACGCAGTATTTT. It yields the protein CASSPRRGLPTDTQYF.

V gene TRBV11-2 combines with J gene TRBJ1-2, with D maybe TRBD1 (6 bases). Trimming removed 0 bases at V and 6 bases at J, with 11 bases between. This CDR3 has 14 residues. In germline, CDR1 is SGHAT, CDR2 FQNNGV. For the CDR3, the DNA is TGTGCCAGCAGCTTAGAGCGCCAGGGGAATGGCTACACCTTC. Its protein is CASSLERQGNGYTF.

This clone was observed a single time. The gene calls are TRBV30 and TRBJ2-7; 8 nucleotides match TRBD1. V dropped 4 bases and J dropped 0; count of bases not matched to a gene: 5. Per germline, CDR1 GTSNPN and CDR2 SVGIG (reference sequence). The CDR3 covers 14 residues. CDR3 sequence reads: CAWNDGQGSYEQYF. The CDR3 DNA sequence: TGTGCCTGGAATGATGGACAGGGCTCCTACGAGCAGTACTTC.

The chain joins TRBV6-6 to TRBJ1-1; TRBD1 is a possible D gene (6 bases). Germline-derived CDR1 and CDR2 are MNHNY and SVGAGI (reference sequence). Deletions cut 9 bases from V and 3 bases from J, with 17 bases between. The CDR3 extends over 14 amino acids. In DNA, the CDR3 is TGTGCCAGTAGGGGTAGGGGGTCGGACACTGAAGCTTTCTTT. It specifies CASRGRGSDTEAFF.

V gene TRBV2 combines with J gene TRBJ2-3, with TRBD2 matching 7 bases. V trimming: 8 bases; J trimming: 1 base; junction bases outside the gene matches: 6. This CDR3 has 14 residues. Germline V CDR1 and CDR2: SNHLY, FYNNEI. The CDR3 spells CASGSGERTDTQYF. Here the CDR3 DNA reads TGTGCCAGCGGGAGCGGGGAACGCACAGATACGCAGTATTTT.